The clone carrying this T cell receptor beta chain was found once. These data come from a study of blood T cell repertoires in COVID-19. About the research overall: Spain, Italy and the United States supplied samples that represented acute and convalescent COVID-19. T cells, B-cell-depleted T cells, or PBMCs provided the cDNA or gDNA that served as material.

Germline V gene data show CDR1 as MRHNA and CDR2 as SNTAGT. The CDR3 runs 13 residues. The V end lost 6 bases, the J end lost 8 bases, and 11 bases lay between the germline ends. In the authors' methods: Using reference gene primer amplification, nucleated cell counts were estimated. The protocol was immunoSEQ multiplex PCR, while the TCRdb copy is restricted to in-frame clones and leaves out a portion. V and J calls and clone size come straight from that table; D and trimming were deduced from the DNA. The sample lists a few hundred thousand clones, approximately 81% occurring once. Sample: peripheral blood. The sequence was obtained from a woman in her late teens or twenties with acute or convalescent COVID-19. The chain combines TRBV6-4 with TRBJ1-6; D not certain. The CDR3 nucleotides are TGTGCCAGCAGGGCGACCGGGGATTCACCCCTCCACTTT. Encoded protein: CASRATGDSPLHF.